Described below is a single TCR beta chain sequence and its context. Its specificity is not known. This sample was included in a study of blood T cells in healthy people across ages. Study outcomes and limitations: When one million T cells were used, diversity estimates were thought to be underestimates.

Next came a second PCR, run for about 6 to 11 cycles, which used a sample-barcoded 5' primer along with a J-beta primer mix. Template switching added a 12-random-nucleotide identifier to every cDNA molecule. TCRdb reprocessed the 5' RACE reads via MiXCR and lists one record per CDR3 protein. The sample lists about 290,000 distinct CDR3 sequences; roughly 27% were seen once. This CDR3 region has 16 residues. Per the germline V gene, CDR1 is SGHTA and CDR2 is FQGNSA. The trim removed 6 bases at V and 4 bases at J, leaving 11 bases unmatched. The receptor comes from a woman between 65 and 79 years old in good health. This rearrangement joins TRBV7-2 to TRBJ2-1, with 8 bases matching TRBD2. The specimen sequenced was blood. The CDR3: CASSPNGAGAYNEQFF. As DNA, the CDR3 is TGTGCCAGCAGTCCTAACGGAGCGGGAGCTTACAATGAGCAGTTCTTC.